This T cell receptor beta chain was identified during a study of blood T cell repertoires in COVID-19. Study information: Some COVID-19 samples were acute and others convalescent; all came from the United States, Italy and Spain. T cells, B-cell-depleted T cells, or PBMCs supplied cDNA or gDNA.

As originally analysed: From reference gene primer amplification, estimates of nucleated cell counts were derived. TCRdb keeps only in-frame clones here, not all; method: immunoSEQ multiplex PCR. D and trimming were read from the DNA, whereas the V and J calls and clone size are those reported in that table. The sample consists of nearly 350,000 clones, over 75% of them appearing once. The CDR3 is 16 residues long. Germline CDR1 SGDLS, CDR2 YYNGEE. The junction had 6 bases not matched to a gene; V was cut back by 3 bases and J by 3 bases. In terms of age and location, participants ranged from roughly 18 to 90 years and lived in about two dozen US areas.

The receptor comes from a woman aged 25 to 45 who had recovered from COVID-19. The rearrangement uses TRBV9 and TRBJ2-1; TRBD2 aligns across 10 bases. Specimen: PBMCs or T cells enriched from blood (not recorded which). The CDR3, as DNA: TGTGCCAGCAGCGAACTAGCGGGGAATAACTACAATGAGCAGTTCTTC. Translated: CASSELAGNNYNEQFF.